This T cell receptor (beta chain) was profiled in a study of T cell repertoires in cytomegalovirus infection. Study details: The study used recently identified HLA-C-restricted and well-studied HLA-B-restricted CMV epitopes. Public TCR beta signatures provided an indication of both CMV infection and a matching HLA type. Overall study findings and caveats: Predominance within the ex vivo response was attributable to HLA-C-restricted CMV-specific TCR beta clonotypes. Accumulated public TCR beta family frequency recognized individuals carrying CMV together with the relevant HLA.

TCRdb re-called the reads with MiXCR, one entry per CDR3 protein. In the table there are approximately 390,000 distinct CDR3 sequences, about 34% of which are singletons. Germline V lookup: CDR1 LNHDA, CDR2 SQIVND (reference sequence). The CDR3 is 14 amino acids. Trimming left V 0 bases short and J 1 base short, with 6 bases between. As concerns this clonotype: The antigen remains unidentified.

This specimen was cultured PBMCs, taken from culture after CMV antigen stimulation. The TCR originated in a human donor in good health (CMV status not recorded). Some clones in this sample may be carry-over from other donors' samples. The gene calls are TRBV19 and TRBJ1-1; D unresolved. The CDR3 DNA sequence: TGTGCCAGTAGTATAGACGGCGGGAACACTGAAGCTTTCTTT. It yields the protein CASSIDGGNTEAFF.